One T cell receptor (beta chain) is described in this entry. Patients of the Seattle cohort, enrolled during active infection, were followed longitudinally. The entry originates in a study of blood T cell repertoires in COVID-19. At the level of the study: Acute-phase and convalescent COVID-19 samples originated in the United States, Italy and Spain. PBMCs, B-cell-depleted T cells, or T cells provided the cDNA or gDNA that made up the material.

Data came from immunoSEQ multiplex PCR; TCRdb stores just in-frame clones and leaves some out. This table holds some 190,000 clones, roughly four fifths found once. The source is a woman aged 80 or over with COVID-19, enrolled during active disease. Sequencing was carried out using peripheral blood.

The CDR3 coding sequence is TGTGCCAGTAGTATAGATCAGCCGGGGTTAGGTATTCAGTACTTC. Its protein is CASSIDQPGLGIQYF. V is TRBV19 and J is TRBJ2-4, with a weak D call TRBD2 (5 bases). Trimming pared 0 bases from V and 10 bases from J, leaving 16 bases between. The germline gives CDR1 LNHDA, CDR2 SQIVND (reference sequence). The CDR3 is 15 residues long.